A single sample is the source of the 29 T cell receptor beta chains below, sequenced in a study of T cells in Graves' hyperthyroidism and ophthalmopathy. What was amplified from RNA transcripts were TCR beta CDR3 regions. TCR CDR3 regions were first amplified by RT-PCR with HTBI primers. TCRdb reanalysed the multiplex PCR reads using MiXCR and keeps one entry per CDR3 protein. In the table there are approximately 370,000 distinct CDR3 sequences, roughly 17% of which are singletons. The sequenced material came from blood. The receptors here all came from a young woman with Graves' hyperthyroidism that later progressed to Graves' ophthalmopathy.

This clonotype has only a few counts. This rearrangement joins TRBV12-5 to TRBJ2-2; TRBD1 matches at 7 bases. V was pared by 3 bases and J by 3 bases, with 7 bases of the junction left unmatched. Germline values: CDR1 LGHNT, CDR2 FRNRAP. The CDR3 sequence is 16 residues long. The CDR3 protein is CASGLSWDSHTGELFF. CDR3 sequence (DNA): TGTGCTAGTGGTTTATCTTGGGACAGCCACACCGGGGAGCTGTTTTTT.

This sequence joins TRBV15 and TRBJ2-7; D call uncertain. Germline-derived CDR1 and CDR2 are LNHNV and YYDKDF (reference sequence). The CDR3 has 12 residues. Trimming shortened V by 0 bases and J by 7 bases, and 7 bases separated the two germline ends. The CDR3 loop is CATSRDRREQYF. For the CDR3, the DNA is TGTGCCACCAGCAGAGATCGTAGGGAGCAGTACTTC.

This clonotype was counted at least ten times. The CDR3, as DNA: TGTGCCAGCAGCCCACATAGCGGGGGACCCACAGATACGCAGTATTTT. It is translated as CASSPHSGGPTDTQYF. The chain employs TRBV3-1 and TRBJ2-3; 9 bases match TRBD2. The CDR3 covers 16 residues. V trimming: 4 bases; J trimming: 2 bases; junction bases outside the gene matches: 7. Germline lookup yields CDR1 LGHDT and CDR2 YNNKEL (reference sequence).

The V call is TRBV19, the J call TRBJ1-5; D is possibly TRBD1 (5 bases). V was shortened by 6 bases and J by 0 bases, with 15 bases between the two germline ends. The germline CDR1 and CDR2 sequences are LNHDA and SQIVND (reference sequence). The CDR3 totals 16 residues. The CDR3 here is CASSDATVYSNQPQHF. CDR3 in DNA: TGTGCCAGTAGCGACGCGACAGTTTATAGCAATCAGCCCCAGCATTTT.

There are many counts of this clonotype. V is TRBV19 and J is TRBJ2-1; the match to TRBD2 covers 14 bases. The germline V gene encodes CDR1 LNHDA and CDR2 SQIVND (reference sequence). The junction had 7 bases not matched to a gene; V was cut back by 7 bases and J by 5 bases. The CDR3 covers 16 residues. Here the CDR3 reads CASIGTSGSTHNEQFF. The CDR3 nucleotides are TGTGCCAGTATTGGGACTAGCGGGAGTACTCACAATGAGCAGTTCTTC. The full variable domain, its missing parts supplied by reference TRBV19 and TRBJ2-1, is DGGITQSPKYLFRKEGQNVTLSCEQNLNHDAMYWYRQDPGQGLRLIYYSQIVNDFQKGDIAEGYSVSREKKESFPLTVTSAQKNPTAFYLCASIGTSGSTHNEQFFGPGTRLTVL.

A word on this clonotype: With a much larger clone just one base away, this may be a read error. This sequence joins TRBV18 and TRBJ1-2; 11 nucleotides match TRBD1. Germline V gives CDR1 KGHSH, CDR2 LQKENI. V dropped 8 bases and J dropped 7; count of bases not matched to a gene: 9. The CDR3 length is 14 residues. CDR3 region: CASPPGQGVFGYTF. The DNA for the CDR3 is TGTGCCAGCCCCCCGGGACAGGGGGTTTTTGGCTACACCTTC.

This clonotype has only one observation. The V gene is TRBV3-1, the J gene TRBJ2-1, with TRBD2 identical over 8 bases. Germline V gives CDR1 LGHDT, CDR2 YNNKEL (reference sequence). Germline trimming cut 1 base from V and 2 bases from J; bases unmatched to any gene: 4. The length of the CDR3 is 16 residues. The CDR3 here is CASSQVTRGAYNEQFF. For the CDR3, the DNA is TGTGCCAGCAGCCAAGTCACGCGGGGGGCCTACAATGAGCAGTTCTTC.

There are many counts of this clonotype. CDR3 DNA: TGTGCCAGCAGTGAGAAGACAGTATCTGAAAAACTGTTTTTT. Its protein product is CASSEKTVSEKLFF. This chain uses TRBV2 with TRBJ1-4; tentative D call: TRBD1 (5 bases). Trimming took off 3 bases at V and 7 bases at J, with 12 bases between the two ends. This CDR3 has 14 amino acids. The germline gives CDR1 SNHLY, CDR2 FYNNEI.

This sequence joins TRBV18 and TRBJ2-1; TRBD2 aligns across 10 bases. V lost 3 bases and J lost 5; bases outside the gene matches: 13. This CDR3 is 18 amino acids long. The germline gives CDR1 KGHSH, CDR2 LQKENI. The CDR3 sequence: CASSPLSLAGVSHNEQFF. For the CDR3, the DNA is TGTGCCAGCTCACCCTTATCTCTAGCGGGAGTTTCCCACAATGAGCAGTTCTTC. The variable domain in full, completed from reference TRBV18 and TRBJ2-1, reads NAGVMQNPRHLVRRRGQEARLRCSPMKGHSHVYWYRQLPEEGLKFMVYLQKENIIDESGMPKERFSAEFPKEGPSILRIQQVVRGDSAAYFCASSPLSLAGVSHNEQFFGPGTRLTVL.

Concerning this clonotype: At one end, the junction sequence differs from germline, possibly due to a read error. The V call is TRBV12-3 or TRBV12-4, the J call TRBJ2-2; 7 nucleotides match TRBD2. CDR3 length: 15 amino acids. The CDR3 region has the DNA TGTGTCAGCAGTCCAGGGACTATTAACACCGGGGAGCTGTTTTTT. Translating gives CVSSPGTINTGELFF.

DNA of the CDR3: TGCGCCAGCAGCCAAGATGGACAGGAAGAGACCCAGTACTTC. Protein: CASSQDGQEETQYF. This chain joins TRBV4-1 and TRBJ2-5, with TRBD1 matching 7 bases. CDR1 and CDR2 from the germline V gene are MGHRA and YSYEKL. V shed 0 bases and J 3 bases; nucleotides not matched to a gene: 1. The CDR3 totals 14 residues.

As to this clonotype: This may stem from a read error, because a much larger clone lies one nucleotide away. The chain links TRBV7-9 to TRBJ2-5; D is unclear. Germline V gene lookup returns CDR1 SEHNR and CDR2 FQNEAQ (reference sequence). This CDR3 is 15 amino acids long. The CDR3: CASSLAASRYETEYF. The CDR3 coding sequence is TGTGCCAGCAGCTTAGCCGCGAGTCGATATGAGACCGAGTACTTC.

This clonotype was seen a handful of times. J is TRBJ2-6 and V is TRBV18, with D perhaps being TRBD1 or TRBD2 (5 bases each). Trimming removed 2 bases at V and 4 bases at J, with 15 bases between. Per germline, CDR1 KGHSH and CDR2 LQKENI. CDR3 size: 17 residues. The CDR3 protein is CASSPLVGVGGANVLTF. As DNA, the CDR3 is TGTGCCAGCTCACCATTGGTGGGGGTTGGCGGGGCCAACGTCCTGACTTTC.

The V and J genes are TRBV5-5 and TRBJ2-3, with a possible D match to TRBD2 (5 bases). This CDR3 region has 14 residues. The germline V and J ends were trimmed by 1 base and 2 bases, with 8 bases remaining between them. Germline CDR1 is SGHKS and CDR2 is YYEKEE (reference sequence). As DNA, the CDR3 is TGTGCCAGCAGCTTGTACGGGAACACAGATACGCAGTATTTT. Amino acid sequence: CASSLYGNTDTQYF.

This chain joins TRBV29-1 and TRBJ1-4; TRBD1 aligns across 9 bases. This CDR3 comprises 17 residues. Trimming cost V 7 bases and J 0 bases; bases outside gene matches: 12. Germline V lookup: CDR1 SQVTM, CDR2 ANQGSEA. The CDR3 bases are TGCAGCGACCCGGGACAGGGTAAAATAGCAACTAATGAAAAACTGTTTTTT. Amino acid sequence: CSDPGQGKIATNEKLFF.

This chain joins TRBV10-3 and TRBJ1-1; D uncertain. The CDR3 loop spans 13 amino acids. V dropped 10 bases and J dropped 11 bases, with 23 bases sitting between them. CDR1 is ENHRY, CDR2 SYGVKD, per germline. The CDR3 reads CATAKAAASWAFF. DNA for the CDR3: TGTGCCACCGCAAAGGCCGCCGCCAGTTGGGCTTTCTTT.

This sequence joins TRBV19 and TRBJ2-5; D is ambiguous. The germline V and J ends were trimmed by 3 bases and 4 bases, with 9 bases remaining between them. Per germline, CDR1 LNHDA and CDR2 SQIVND (reference sequence). The CDR3 extends over 13 amino acids. The CDR3 region is CASSMGRRETQYF. The CDR3 region has the DNA TGTGCCAGTAGTATGGGAAGACGAGAGACCCAGTACTTC.

There are many counts of this clonotype. The chain recombines TRBV6-1 with TRBJ1-1; D unclear. V lost 7 bases and J lost 5, with 8 bases in between. From germline, CDR1 is MNHNS and CDR2 SASEGT. There are 11 residues in the CDR3. The CDR3 reads CASTPGTEAFF. CDR3 coding DNA: TGTGCCAGCACCCCCGGGACTGAAGCTTTCTTT.

This clonotype was recorded many times. The chain carries TRBV18 and TRBJ1-4; D call uncertain. CDR1 is KGHSH, CDR2 LQKENI, per germline. Trimming left V 3 bases short and J 0 bases short, with 5 bases between. This CDR3 has 14 amino acids. The CDR3: CASSPLPTNEKLFF. The DNA for the CDR3 is TGTGCCAGCTCACCTCTCCCAACTAATGAAAAACTGTTTTTT.

This clonotype was counted at least ten times. The chain links TRBV20-1 to TRBJ1-2; TRBD1 matches at 7 bases. The germline V gene encodes CDR1 DFQATT and CDR2 SNEGSKA (reference sequence). CDR3 length: 15 amino acids. V was pared by 5 bases and J by 1 base, with 10 bases of the junction left unmatched. This chain's CDR3 is CSAGPDRENNYGYTF. The DNA for the CDR3 is TGCAGTGCTGGCCCAGACAGGGAGAATAACTATGGCTACACCTTC.

This clonotype occurred a few times. V usage is TRBV4-1 and J usage is TRBJ2-6; 8 nucleotides line up with TRBD1. J gave up 2 bases and V 4 bases, and 4 bases lay outside the gene matches. The CDR3 length is 16 residues. Germline loops: CDR1 MGHRA, CDR2 YSYEKL. The CDR3 region is CASSRMTGAGANVLTF. As DNA, the CDR3 is TGCGCCAGCAGCCGTATGACAGGGGCTGGGGCCAACGTCCTGACTTTC.

The chain is built from TRBV5-1 and TRBJ2-3; a weak D match, TRBD1 (6 bases). Germline CDR1 SGHRS, CDR2 YFSETQ. This CDR3 has 16 residues. Trimming left V 4 bases short and J 6 bases short, with 21 bases between. The CDR3: CASSHSGTLVADTQYF. The CDR3 DNA follows: TGCGCCAGCAGCCATTCCGGGACACTTGTCGCGGATACGCAGTATTTT. The whole variable domain, remainder taken from reference TRBV5-1 and TRBJ2-3, is KAGVTQTPRYLIKTRGQQVTLSCSPISGHRSVSWYQQTPGQGLQFLFEYFSETQRNKGNFPGRFSGRQFSNSRSEMNVSTLELGDSALYLCASSHSGTLVADTQYFGPGTRLTVL.

The V and J genes are TRBV19 and TRBJ2-7; TRBD1 might be the D (5 bases). The CDR3 has 13 amino acids. Trimming left V 4 bases short and J 4 bases short, with 11 bases between. Germline CDR1 is LNHDA and CDR2 is SQIVND (reference sequence). CDR3 amino acids: CASSTDSPYEQYF. In nucleotides, the CDR3 is TGTGCCAGTAGTACAGACAGTCCGTACGAGCAGTACTTC.

This clonotype was observed at least ten times. This chain links TRBV12-3 or TRBV12-4 with TRBJ2-6, with D maybe TRBD2 (6 bases). Trimming removed 8 bases at V and 2 bases at J, with 10 bases between. The CDR3 loop spans 14 amino acids. CDR3 DNA sequence: TGTGCCAGCGGCTGGAGGGCTGGGGCCAACGTCCTGACTTTC. It yields the protein CASGWRAGANVLTF.

This clonotype was counted many times. The V and J genes are TRBV6-2 or TRBV6-3 and TRBJ1-2; D is unresolved. The CDR3 runs 10 residues. V lost 11 bases, J lost 6 bases, and 10 bases lay in between. Germline CDR1 is MNHEY and CDR2 is SVGEGT. CDR3 amino acids: CARQRDGYTF. CDR3 nucleotides: TGTGCCCGACAAAGGGATGGCTACACCTTC.

The chain carries TRBV4-1 and TRBJ1-5, with D possibly TRBD1 on 5 matching bases. Germline CDR1 is MGHRA and CDR2 is YSYEKL. The ends were cut back, 0 bases at V and 4 bases at J, with 10 bases in the middle. The CDR3 sequence is 15 residues long. The CDR3, as DNA: TGCGCCAGCAGCCAAGACTGGGGGACGAATCAGCCCCAGCATTTT. Translated: CASSQDWGTNQPQHF.

This clonotype turned up a few times. DNA of the CDR3: TGCGCCAGCAGCCTCGACAGGGGCGGGTACGAGCAGTACTTC. Amino acids: CASSLDRGGYEQYF. The chain couples TRBV5-1 to TRBJ2-7; 8 bases match TRBD1. This CDR3 has 14 residues. The germline CDR1 and CDR2 sequences are SGHRS and YFSETQ. With V trimmed by 4 bases and J by 4 bases, 7 bases remained unmatched.

V and J are TRBV29-1 and TRBJ2-1, with 8 bases that match TRBD2. Germline loops: CDR1 SQVTM, CDR2 ANQGSEA. Trimming took 4 bases from V and 0 from J; bases not matched to a gene: 2. The CDR3 runs to 14 residues. The CDR3: CSVASGSSYNEQFF. Here the CDR3 DNA reads TGCAGCGTTGCAAGCGGGAGCTCCTACAATGAGCAGTTCTTC.

The table lists this clonotype with many counts. Here the CDR3 reads CATSDFRQGRTDTQYF. The CDR3 DNA reads TGTGCCACCAGTGACTTCCGACAGGGGAGAACAGATACGCAGTATTTT. The chain employs TRBV24-1 and TRBJ2-3, with 8 bases identical to TRBD1. This CDR3 has 16 amino acids. Losses at the gene ends were 4 bases for V and 3 bases for J; bases not matched to a gene: 8. Looked up from germline, CDR1 is KGHDR and CDR2 is SFDVKD.